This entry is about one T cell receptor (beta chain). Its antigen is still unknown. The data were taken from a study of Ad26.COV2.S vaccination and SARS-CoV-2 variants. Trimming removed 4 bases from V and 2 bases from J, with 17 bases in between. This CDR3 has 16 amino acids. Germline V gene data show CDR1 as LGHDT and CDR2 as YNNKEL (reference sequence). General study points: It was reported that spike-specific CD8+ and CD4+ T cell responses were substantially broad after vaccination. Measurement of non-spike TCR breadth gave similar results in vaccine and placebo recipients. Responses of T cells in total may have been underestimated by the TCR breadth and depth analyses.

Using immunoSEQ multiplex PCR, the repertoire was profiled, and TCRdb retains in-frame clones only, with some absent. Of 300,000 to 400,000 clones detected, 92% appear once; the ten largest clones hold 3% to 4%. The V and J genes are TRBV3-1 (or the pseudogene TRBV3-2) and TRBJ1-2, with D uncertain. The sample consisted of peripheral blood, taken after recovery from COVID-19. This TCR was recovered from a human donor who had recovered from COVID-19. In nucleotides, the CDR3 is TGTGCCAGCAGCCCCATCACTCTGCGTCGAAACTATGGCTACACCTTC. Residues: CASSPITLRRNYGYTF.